The TCR beta chain described here comes from a study of T cells in Graves' hyperthyroidism and ophthalmopathy. Points on this clonotype: As yet, its antigen is unknown.

TCR beta CDR3 regions were amplified from RNA. During a first-round RT-PCR of the TCR CDR3, the HTBI primer set was used. TCRdb fed the multiplex PCR reads into MiXCR, producing one record per CDR3 protein. The sample lists 600,000 or so distinct CDR3 sequences, 13% to 15% occurring once. Per the germline V gene, CDR1 is SGDLS and CDR2 is YYNGEE. This CDR3 has 15 amino acids. Trimming removed 4 bases from V and 2 bases from J, with 14 bases in between. Findings and caveats of the study: Expanded thyroid clonotypes (above 0.001) were mostly also found in blood.

This TCR was recovered from a woman aged 50 to 60 with Graves' ophthalmopathy. The specimen was blood. V gene TRBV9 combines with J gene TRBJ2-3, with D perhaps matching TRBD1 (5 bases). The chain's CDR3 is CASSPMTVYTDTQYF. DNA of the CDR3: TGTGCCAGCAGCCCCATGACAGTATACACAGATACGCAGTATTTT.